Detailed here is one T cell receptor (beta chain). Its antigen remains unknown. This sample is part of a study of blood T cells in healthy people across ages. Study results and limitations: Age showed a roughly linear inverse relationship with TCR beta diversity per million T cells. Researchers report that TCR beta diversity correlated strongly with naive T cell percentage. It was the long-lived donors that had more naive CD4+ cells and higher diversity than aged donors.

Total RNA was extracted at no less than 6 micrograms per sample. The use of a sample-barcoded 5' primer and a J-beta primer mix characterized a second PCR of about 7 to 12 cycles. TCRdb re-derived calls from the 5' RACE reads in MiXCR, one entry per CDR3 protein. This table has hundreds of thousands of distinct CDR3 sequences, about 42% appearing once. Per germline, CDR1 SGHNT and CDR2 YENEEA. The CDR3 is 18 amino acids. V was clipped by 4 bases and J by 0 bases; unmatched bases: 9. The specimen was blood. This rearrangement joins TRBV11-3 to TRBJ2-6; 7 nucleotides match TRBD1. This clonotype originated in a man aged 60 to 69 in good health. The CDR3 sequence is CASSSFGQVRSGANVLTF. The CDR3 DNA is TGTGCCAGCAGCTCCTTCGGACAGGTTCGCTCTGGGGCCAACGTCCTGACTTTC.